This paragraph reports one T cell receptor beta chain. The data originate from a study of CD8 T cells in Susac syndrome. A quantity of about 0.5 to 1 ug RNA underwent reverse transcription using random hexamers. One entry per CDR3 protein results from TCRdb running MiXCR on the immunoSEQ multiplex PCR reads. Of fewer than 95,000 distinct CDR3 sequences detected, about 96% appear once; the ten largest clones hold 0.62%. The TCR originated in a human donor with Susac syndrome. Material for sequencing was CD8+ T cells from PBMCs.

This CDR3 reads CASSIVDGPFLAQHF. The CDR3 DNA is TGTGCCAGTAGTATAGTCGACGGTCCCTTTCTTGCCCAGCATTTT. V usage is TRBV19 and J usage is TRBJ1-5; D is unclear. Trimming left V 1 base short and J 11 bases short, with 18 bases between. This CDR3 has 15 amino acids. The germline gives CDR1 LNHDA, CDR2 SQIVND (reference sequence).